This passage covers 20 T cell receptor beta chains from one sample sequenced in a study of cytomegalovirus exposure and HLA in healthy donors. With 60 Vbeta and 13 Jbeta primers, the PCR was carried out. TCRdb's table, derived via immunoSEQ multiplex PCR, lists solely in-frame clones and lacks some. The sample holds about 150,000 clones, approximately 80% seen once. Sequences were obtained from PBMCs. Source of these receptors: a woman in her thirties or forties in good health and CMV-seropositive.

The chain carries TRBV6-1 and TRBJ1-1; TRBD1 agrees at 7 bases. Germline assignment: CDR1 MNHNS and CDR2 SASEGT. CDR3 length: 14 residues. Trimming at V came to 5 bases and at J to 1 base, leaving 4 bases not matched to a gene. CDR3 amino acids: CASSLGQRNTEAFF. In nucleotides, the CDR3 is TGTGCCAGCAGTTTGGGACAGAGGAACACTGAAGCTTTCTTT.

The genes are TRBV6-6 and TRBJ2-7; 7 nucleotides line up with TRBD1. This CDR3 is built from 14 residues. The J segment lost 3 bases and the V segment lost 4 bases, leaving 6 bases of the junction unmatched. Germline V lookup: CDR1 MNHNY, CDR2 SVGAGI (reference sequence). CDR3 sequence: CASSSRTGNYEQYF. Here the CDR3 DNA reads TGTGCCAGCAGTTCAAGGACAGGAAACTACGAGCAGTACTTC.

The chain employs TRBV18 and TRBJ2-1; no clear D gene. Germline V CDR1 and CDR2: KGHSH, LQKENI. Trimming removed 5 bases from V and 2 bases from J, with 10 bases in between. The CDR3 contains 14 residues. The CDR3 loop is CASSTERAYNEQFF. Written as DNA, the CDR3 is TGTGCCAGCTCAACAGAGAGAGCCTACAATGAGCAGTTCTTC.

CDR3 bases: TGCGCCAGCAGCACAGGGATTCAAGAGACCCAGTACTTC. Amino acid sequence: CASSTGIQETQYF. This chain connects TRBV5-1 to TRBJ2-5, with a tentative D call TRBD1 (6 bases). CDR3 size: 13 residues. Germline V gives CDR1 SGHRS, CDR2 YFSETQ. The V gene lost 4 bases and the J gene lost 2 bases, with 9 bases spanning the gap.

This chain joins TRBV4-1 and TRBJ2-1, with 9 bases matching TRBD2. Germline CDR1 is MGHRA and CDR2 is YSYEKL. Trimming cost V 0 bases and J 9 bases; bases outside gene matches: 6. CDR3 length: 15 residues. CDR3 protein: CASSQDGSGSGEQFF. The CDR3 DNA sequence: TGCGCCAGCAGCCAAGATGGTAGCGGGAGTGGTGAGCAGTTCTTC.

This rearrangement joins TRBV2 to TRBJ2-5, with 10 bases identical to TRBD1. V was clipped by 5 bases and J by 4 bases; unmatched bases: 7. CDR1 and CDR2 (germline): SNHLY, FYNNEI. The CDR3 contains 15 residues. The CDR3: CASSTGQGRGETQYF. The CDR3 nucleotides read TGTGCCAGCAGTACGGGACAGGGGAGAGGAGAGACCCAGTACTTC.

J is TRBJ2-7 and V is TRBV28; no reliable D call. CDR3 length: 14 amino acids. Germline V CDR1 and CDR2: MDHEN, SYDVKM. V was trimmed by 2 bases and J by 0 bases, leaving 8 bases between them. The CDR3 protein is CASSLGGNSYEQYF. The CDR3 DNA reads as TGTGCCAGCAGTTTAGGTGGCAACTCCTACGAGCAGTACTTC.

The chain employs TRBV11-1 and TRBJ2-5; 8 nucleotides agree with TRBD2. J was trimmed by 4 bases and V by 1 base; bases with no gene match: 14. Per the germline V gene, CDR1 is SGHAT and CDR2 is FQDESV (reference sequence). The CDR3 is 18 residues long. The CDR3 coding sequence is TGTGCCAGCAGCTTAGGGAGCCGGGCGGGAGGAATTGGAGAGACCCAGTACTTC. Translating it yields CASSLGSRAGGIGETQYF.

The table lists this clone with a few counts. The CDR3 reads CASKGTGRGQPQHF. Written as DNA, the CDR3 is TGTGCCAGCAAAGGGACAGGGAGAGGTCAGCCCCAGCATTTT. The V gene is TRBV27, the J gene TRBJ1-5; the match to TRBD1 covers 9 bases. Trimming took 7 bases from V and 6 from J; bases not matched to a gene: 7. The CDR3 contains 14 residues. Germline CDR1 reads MNHEY; CDR2 reads SMNVEV (reference sequence).

The chain uses TRBV29-1 and TRBJ2-7; D perhaps matches TRBD1 (5 bases). The CDR3 totals 12 residues. Germline V gives CDR1 SQVTM, CDR2 ANQGSEA. V shed 7 bases and J shed 0 bases, with 10 bases lying between them. The CDR3 protein is CSARTLSYEQYF. The CDR3 DNA sequence: TGCAGCGCCCGGACACTCTCCTACGAGCAGTACTTC.

CDR3 protein: CASSYQPGNEKLFF. As DNA, the CDR3 is TGTGCCAGCAGCTACCAACCGGGGAACGAAAAACTGTTTTTT. V gene TRBV7-9 combines with J gene TRBJ1-4; D is unclear. Germline V gene sequence: CDR1 SEHNR, CDR2 FQNEAQ (reference sequence). V lost 4 bases, J lost 8 bases, and 14 bases lay in between. The CDR3 runs to 14 residues.

This clone appeared a few times. The junction departs from germline at one end; a sequencing error may be responsible. This chain connects TRBV18 to TRBJ2-7; possibly TRBD1 for D (6 bases). Germline-derived CDR1 and CDR2 are KGHSH and LQKENI. The length of the CDR3 is 13 residues. This CDR3 is CASSPDSGVGESF. The DNA of the CDR3 is TGTGCCAGCTCACCAGATTCAGGGGTCGGAGAGAGTTTC.

On this clone itself: Relative to the germline gene, one junction end is altered; a read error may explain this. This rearrangement joins TRBV7-7 to TRBJ2-5; 8 bases fit TRBD2. The CDR3 consists of 15 residues. Germline CDR1 and CDR2: SSHAT and FNYEAQ (reference sequence). The CDR3 here is CASSLVSAGEGTQYF. The CDR3 coding sequence is TGTGCTAGCAGCTTGGTATCAGCGGGAGAGGGGACCCAGTACTTC.

The CDR3 coding sequence is TGTGCCAGCAGTTACCTCGGACAGGCCCAAGAGACCCAGTACTTC. Translated, it gives CASSYLGQAQETQYF. J is TRBJ2-5 and V is TRBV6-5, with TRBD1 identical over 7 bases. In germline, CDR1 is MNHEY, CDR2 SVGAGI. CDR3 size: 15 residues. V shed 2 bases, J shed 1 base, and the junction held 4 bases outside the gene matches.

The gene calls are TRBV7-9 and TRBJ2-1; 11 bases align to TRBD2. The germline V gene has CDR1 SEHNR and CDR2 FQNEAQ (reference sequence). With V trimmed by 7 bases and J by 9 bases, 8 bases remained unmatched. The CDR3 length is 14 residues. This chain's CDR3 is CASTETSGESEQFF. Written as DNA, the CDR3 is TGTGCCAGCACCGAGACTAGCGGGGAAAGTGAGCAGTTCTTC.

The chain carries TRBV5-1 and TRBJ1-1, with D perhaps matching TRBD1 (5 bases). There are 13 residues in the CDR3. V lost 2 bases and J 5 bases, leaving 10 bases between the germline ends. The germline V gene encodes CDR1 SGHRS and CDR2 YFSETQ. For the CDR3, the DNA is TGCGCCAGCAGCTTTTTGGGGGGAACTGAAGCTTTCTTT. Translated: CASSFLGGTEAFF.

The rearrangement joins TRBV28 to TRBJ2-5; 7 bases map to TRBD2. Losses at the gene ends were 3 bases for V and 5 bases for J; bases not matched to a gene: 6. The length of the CDR3 is 14 residues. Germline CDR1 is MDHEN and CDR2 is SYDVKM. The CDR3: CASSLRGSFETQYF. The CDR3 DNA is TGTGCCAGCAGTTTGCGGGGGTCCTTTGAGACCCAGTACTTC.

The V and J genes are TRBV10-2 and TRBJ2-3, with 14 bases aligning to TRBD2. Losses at the gene ends were 6 bases for V and 6 bases for J; bases not matched to a gene: 5. Per germline, CDR1 WSHSY and CDR2 SAAADI. The CDR3 spans 15 residues. The CDR3 DNA follows: TGCGCCAGCAGATTGACTAGCGGGAGGGTGGATACGCAGTATTTT. Protein: CASRLTSGRVDTQYF.

This clone appeared a few times. The V and J genes are TRBV6-5 and TRBJ2-1; TRBD1 aligns across 8 bases. This CDR3 has 15 amino acids. V dropped 6 bases and J dropped 0; count of bases not matched to a gene: 4. Germline assignment: CDR1 MNHEY and CDR2 SVGAGI. The CDR3 here is CASSPTGGSYNEQFF. CDR3 nucleotide sequence: TGTGCCAGCAGCCCAACAGGGGGCTCCTACAATGAGCAGTTCTTC.

The rearrangement links TRBV5-1 to TRBJ2-7; 14 bases map to TRBD2. The junction had 5 bases not matched to a gene; V was cut back by 1 base and J by 2 bases. In germline, CDR1 is SGHRS, CDR2 YFSETQ. There are 17 residues in the CDR3. This CDR3 reads CASSLSPGLAGAYEQYF. The CDR3, as DNA: TGCGCCAGCAGCTTGTCTCCGGGACTAGCGGGGGCCTACGAGCAGTACTTC. Combining the CDR3 with reference TRBV5-1 and TRBJ2-7 gives the whole variable domain KAGVTQTPRYLIKTRGQQVTLSCSPISGHRSVSWYQQTPGQGLQFLFEYFSETQRNKGNFPGRFSGRQFSNSRSEMNVSTLELGDSALYLCASSLSPGLAGAYEQYFGPGTRLTVT.